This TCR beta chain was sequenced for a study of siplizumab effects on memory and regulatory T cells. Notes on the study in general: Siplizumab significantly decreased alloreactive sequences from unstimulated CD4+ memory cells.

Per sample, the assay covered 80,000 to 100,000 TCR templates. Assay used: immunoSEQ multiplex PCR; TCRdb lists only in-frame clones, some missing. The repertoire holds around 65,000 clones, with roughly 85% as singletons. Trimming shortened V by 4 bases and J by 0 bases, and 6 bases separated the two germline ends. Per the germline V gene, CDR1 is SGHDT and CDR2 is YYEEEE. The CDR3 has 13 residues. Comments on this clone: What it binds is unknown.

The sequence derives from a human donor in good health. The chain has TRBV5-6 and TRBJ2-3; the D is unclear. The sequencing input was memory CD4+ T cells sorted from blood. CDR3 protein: CASSVQSTDTQYF. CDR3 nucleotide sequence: TGTGCCAGCAGCGTACAGAGCACAGATACGCAGTATTTT.